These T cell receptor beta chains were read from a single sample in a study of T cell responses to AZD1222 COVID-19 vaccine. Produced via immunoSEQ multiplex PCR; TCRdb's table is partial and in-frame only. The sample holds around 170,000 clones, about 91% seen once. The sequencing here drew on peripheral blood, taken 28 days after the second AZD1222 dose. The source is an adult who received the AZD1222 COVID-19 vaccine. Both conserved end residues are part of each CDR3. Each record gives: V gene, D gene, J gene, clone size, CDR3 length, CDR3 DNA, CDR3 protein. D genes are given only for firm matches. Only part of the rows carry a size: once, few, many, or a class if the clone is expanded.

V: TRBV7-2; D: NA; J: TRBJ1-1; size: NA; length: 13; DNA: TGTGCCAGCAGCCAAGTAGAGAACACTGAAGCTTTCTTT; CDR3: CASSQVENTEAFF
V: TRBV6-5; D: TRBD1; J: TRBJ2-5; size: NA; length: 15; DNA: TGTGCCAGCAGCTTAGGACAGGGCGGACAAGAGACCCAGTACTTC; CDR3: CASSLGQGGQETQYF
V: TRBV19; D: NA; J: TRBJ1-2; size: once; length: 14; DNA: TGTGCCAGTAGTATTGCAGGCACTAACTATGGCTACACCTTC; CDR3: CASSIAGTNYGYTF
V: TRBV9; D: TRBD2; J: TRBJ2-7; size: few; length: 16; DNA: TGTGCCAGCAGCAGGACTAGCGGGGCCTCTAACTACGAGCAGTACTTC; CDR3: CASSRTSGASNYEQYF
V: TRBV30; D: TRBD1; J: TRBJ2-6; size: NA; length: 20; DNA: TGTGCCTGGAGTACATCTCCCAGGACAGGGGTAATACCTGGGGCCAACGTCCTGACTTTC; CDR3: CAWSTSPRTGVIPGANVLTF
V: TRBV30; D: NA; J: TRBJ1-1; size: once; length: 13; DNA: TGTGCCTGGATGGAAAGGGGAGGGACTGAAGCTTTCTTT; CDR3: CAWMERGGTEAFF
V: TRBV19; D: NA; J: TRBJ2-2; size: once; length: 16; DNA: TGTGCCAGTAGTATCGGGGAAAGGGGTAACACCGGGGAGCTGTTTTTT; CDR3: CASSIGERGNTGELFF
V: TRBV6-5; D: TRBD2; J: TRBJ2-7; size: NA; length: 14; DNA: TGTGCCAGCTGTCAACTAGCGGGGGGTTGGGAGCAGTACTTC; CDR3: CASCQLAGGWEQYF
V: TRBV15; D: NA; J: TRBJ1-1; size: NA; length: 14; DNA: TGTGCCACCAGCAGAGGCGCAGGGGAAACTGAAGCTTTCTTT; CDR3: CATSRGAGETEAFF
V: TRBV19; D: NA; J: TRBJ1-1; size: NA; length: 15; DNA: TGTGCCAGTAGTATCTCGCGCGGATTTTTCGCTGAAGCTTTCTTT; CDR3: CASSISRGFFAEAFF
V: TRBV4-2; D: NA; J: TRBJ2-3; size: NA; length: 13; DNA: TGTGCCAGCAGCCCCTCCTCGTTGGTGACGCAGTATTTT; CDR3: CASSPSSLVTQYF
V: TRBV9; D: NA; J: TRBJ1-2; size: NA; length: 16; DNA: TGTGCCAGCAGCGGTGGGGCCTGGGGGCCTGGGTATGGCTACACCTTC; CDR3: CASSGGAWGPGYGYTF
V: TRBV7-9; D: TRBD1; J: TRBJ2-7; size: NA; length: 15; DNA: TGTGCCAGCAGCGGGTACAGGGGATTCGGGGACGAGCAGTACTTC; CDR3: CASSGYRGFGDEQYF
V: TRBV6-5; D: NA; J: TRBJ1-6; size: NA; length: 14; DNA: TGTGCCGCAGGAGAGGGGGGGCGGAATTCACCCCTCCACTTT; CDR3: CAAGEGGRNSPLHF
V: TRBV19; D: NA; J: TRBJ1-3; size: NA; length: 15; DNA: TGTGCCAGTAGTATCGGAGCGGGACTTGGAAACACCATATATTTT; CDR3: CASSIGAGLGNTIYF
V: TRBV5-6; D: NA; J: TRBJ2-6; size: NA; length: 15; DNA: TGTGCCAGCAGCCTAGGATCCTCTGGGGCCAACGTCCTGACTTTC; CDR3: CASSLGSSGANVLTF
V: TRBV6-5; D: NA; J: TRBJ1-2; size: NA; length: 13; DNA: TGTGCCAGCAGTTACTCGACTCCGTATGGCTACACCTTC; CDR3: CASSYSTPYGYTF
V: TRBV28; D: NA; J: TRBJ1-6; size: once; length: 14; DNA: TGTGCCAGCAGTTTAGGGCAGGGAAATTCACCCCTCCACTTT; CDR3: CASSLGQGNSPLHF
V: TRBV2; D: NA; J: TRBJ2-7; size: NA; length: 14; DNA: TGTGCCAGCAGTGAGAGGGTTTACCAGGGCGAGCAGTACTTC; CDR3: CASSERVYQGEQYF
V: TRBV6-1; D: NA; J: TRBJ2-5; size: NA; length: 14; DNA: TGTGCCAGCAGTGAAGACAGGGCCCAAGAGACCCAGTACTTC; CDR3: CASSEDRAQETQYF
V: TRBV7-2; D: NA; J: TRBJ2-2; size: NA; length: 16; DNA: TGTGCCAGCAGCCCCTGGAGTGGGGGGGCTATCGGGGAGCTGTTTTTT; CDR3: CASSPWSGGAIGELFF
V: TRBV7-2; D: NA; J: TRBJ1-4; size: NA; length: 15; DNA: TGTGCCAGCAGCTTAGCTGGCAGAGGATTAGAAAAACTGTTTTTT; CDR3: CASSLAGRGLEKLFF
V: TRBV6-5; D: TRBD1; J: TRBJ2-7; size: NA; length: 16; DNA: TGTGCCAGCAGTTATGGTGGGACAGGGATTTTTCGGGAGCAGTACTTC; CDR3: CASSYGGTGIFREQYF
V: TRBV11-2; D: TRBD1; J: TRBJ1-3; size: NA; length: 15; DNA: TGTGCCAGCACCTCACACAGGGGAATCGGAAACACCATATATTTT; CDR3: CASTSHRGIGNTIYF
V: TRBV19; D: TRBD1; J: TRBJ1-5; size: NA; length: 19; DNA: TGTGCCAGTAGTTTGACCCGTCGGACAGGGCGTTATAGCAATCAGCCCCAGCATTTT; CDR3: CASSLTRRTGRYSNQPQHF
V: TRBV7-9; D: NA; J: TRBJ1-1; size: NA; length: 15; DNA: TGTGCCAGCCATTTCCGGACAGCGAAGAACACTGAAGCTTTCTTT; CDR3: CASHFRTAKNTEAFF
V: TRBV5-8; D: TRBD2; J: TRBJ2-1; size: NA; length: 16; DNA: TGTGCCAGCAGCCCCAGCGGGGGGCCCTCCTACAATGAGCAGTTCTTC; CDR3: CASSPSGGPSYNEQFF
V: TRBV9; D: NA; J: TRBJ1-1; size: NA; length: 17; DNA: TGTGCCAGCAGCGTAGACGAAGCCAGGGGATTGAACACTGAAGCTTTCTTT; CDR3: CASSVDEARGLNTEAFF
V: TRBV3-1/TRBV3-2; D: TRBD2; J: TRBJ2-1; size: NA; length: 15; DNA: TGTGCCAGCAGCCAATCCAGCGGGGGGGCGAATGAGCAGTTCTTC; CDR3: CASSQSSGGANEQFF
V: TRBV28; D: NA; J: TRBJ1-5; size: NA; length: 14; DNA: TGTGCCAGCAGTTTATGGGGAAGCAATCAGCCCAAGCATTTT; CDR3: CASSLWGSNQPKHF
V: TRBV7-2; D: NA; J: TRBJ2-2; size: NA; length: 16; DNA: TGTGCCAGCAGCTTAACGGAGCGGATGTACACCGGGGAGCTGTTTTTT; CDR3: CASSLTERMYTGELFF
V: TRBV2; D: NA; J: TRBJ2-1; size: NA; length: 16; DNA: TGTGCCAGCAGTGAAAGGGGGGGCTGGACCTACAATGAGCAGTTCTTC; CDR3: CASSERGGWTYNEQFF
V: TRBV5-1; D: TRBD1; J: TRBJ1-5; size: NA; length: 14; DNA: TGCGCCAGCAGCTTGACAGGGGGGAATCAGCCCCAGCATTTT; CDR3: CASSLTGGNQPQHF
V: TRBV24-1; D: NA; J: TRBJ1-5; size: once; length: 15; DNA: TGTGCCACCAGCGGCGATCCGGGCCGGAATCAGCCCCAGCATTTT; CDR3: CATSGDPGRNQPQHF
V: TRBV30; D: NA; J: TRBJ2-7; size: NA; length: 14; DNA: TGTGCCTGGACCGCGGGACAGTCCTTTTTTGAGCAGTACTTC; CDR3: CAWTAGQSFFEQYF
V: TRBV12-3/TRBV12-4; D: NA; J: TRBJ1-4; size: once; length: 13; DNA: TGTGCCAGCAGTTCCGGGGCCGTGGAAAAACTGTTTTTT; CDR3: CASSSGAVEKLFF
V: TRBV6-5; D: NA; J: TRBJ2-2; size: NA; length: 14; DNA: TGTGCCAGCAGTTACAATCCTTCGATCGGGGAGCTGTTTTTT; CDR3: CASSYNPSIGELFF
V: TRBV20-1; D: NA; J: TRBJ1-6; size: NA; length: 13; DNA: TGCAGTGCTAGTGGGTGGGGAAATTCACCCCTCCACTTT; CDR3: CSASGWGNSPLHF
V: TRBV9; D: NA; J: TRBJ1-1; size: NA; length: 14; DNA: TGTGCCAGCAGAAGGGGCGAAATGAACACTGAAGCTTTCTTT; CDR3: CASRRGEMNTEAFF
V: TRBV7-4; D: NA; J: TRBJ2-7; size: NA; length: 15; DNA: TGTGCCAGCAGCTTAGCTATTACAGGGAGCTACGAGCAGTACTTC; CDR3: CASSLAITGSYEQYF
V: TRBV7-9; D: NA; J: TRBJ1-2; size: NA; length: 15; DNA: TGTGCCAGCAGCTTAGACGGGGGGCCCACCTATGGCTACACCTTC; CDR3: CASSLDGGPTYGYTF
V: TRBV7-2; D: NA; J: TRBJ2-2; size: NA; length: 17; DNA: TGTGCCAGCAGCTTAGCGGGGGCCATCGCGAACACCGGGGAGCTGTTTTTT; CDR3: CASSLAGAIANTGELFF
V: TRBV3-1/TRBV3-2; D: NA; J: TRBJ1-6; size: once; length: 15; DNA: TGTGCCAGCAGCTCCCGGGACGCCCGAGATTCACCCCTCCACTTT; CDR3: CASSSRDARDSPLHF
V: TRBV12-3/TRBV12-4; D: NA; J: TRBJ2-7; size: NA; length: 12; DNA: TGTGCCAGCAGCACAGGGATCTACGAGCAGTACTTC; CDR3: CASSTGIYEQYF
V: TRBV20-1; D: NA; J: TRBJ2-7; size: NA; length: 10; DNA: TGCAGTGCTAGAGGCTACGAGCAGTACTTC; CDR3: CSARGYEQYF
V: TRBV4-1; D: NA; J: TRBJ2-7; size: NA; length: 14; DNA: TGCGCCAGCAGTCCACGGGACGGATTCTACGAGCAGTACTTC; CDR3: CASSPRDGFYEQYF
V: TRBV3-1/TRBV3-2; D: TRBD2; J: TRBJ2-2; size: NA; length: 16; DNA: TGTGCCAGCAGCCTAGGGACTAGCGGGGGTACCGGGGAGCTGTTTTTT; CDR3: CASSLGTSGGTGELFF
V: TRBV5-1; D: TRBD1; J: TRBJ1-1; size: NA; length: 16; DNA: TGCGCCAGCAGCCAACGACAGGGGGTTGGGAACACTGAAGCTTTCTTT; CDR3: CASSQRQGVGNTEAFF
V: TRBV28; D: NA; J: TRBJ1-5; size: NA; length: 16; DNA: TGTGCCAGCAGTTTTTGGGGAAGAGAGGGCGCTCAGCCCCAGCATTTT; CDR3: CASSFWGREGAQPQHF
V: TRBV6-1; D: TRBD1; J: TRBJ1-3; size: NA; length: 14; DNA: TGTGCCAGCAGTGAACAGGGGGCCCGAAACACCATATATTTT; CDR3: CASSEQGARNTIYF
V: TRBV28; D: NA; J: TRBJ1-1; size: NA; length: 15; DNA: TGTGCCAGCAGTTTTTTTGTGGGGCCTGGCACTGAAGCTTTCTTT; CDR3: CASSFFVGPGTEAFF
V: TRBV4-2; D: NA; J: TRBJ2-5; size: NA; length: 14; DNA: TGTGCCAGCAGCCAAGGCAGGGTAGGGGAGACCCAGTACTTC; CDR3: CASSQGRVGETQYF
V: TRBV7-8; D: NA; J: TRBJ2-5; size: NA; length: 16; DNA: TGTGCCAGCAGCTTATTGGGCGGGGGCGCGGGGGAGACCCAGTACTTC; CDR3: CASSLLGGGAGETQYF